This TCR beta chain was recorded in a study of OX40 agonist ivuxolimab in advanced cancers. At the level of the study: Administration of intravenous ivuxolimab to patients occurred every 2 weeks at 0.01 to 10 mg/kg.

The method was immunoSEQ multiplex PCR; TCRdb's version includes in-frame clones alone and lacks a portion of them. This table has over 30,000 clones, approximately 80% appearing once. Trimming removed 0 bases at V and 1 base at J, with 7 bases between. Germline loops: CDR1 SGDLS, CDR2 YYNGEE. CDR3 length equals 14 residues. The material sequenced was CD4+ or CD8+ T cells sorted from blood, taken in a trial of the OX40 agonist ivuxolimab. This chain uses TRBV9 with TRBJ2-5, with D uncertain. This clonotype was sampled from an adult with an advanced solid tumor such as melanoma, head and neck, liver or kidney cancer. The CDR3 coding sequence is TGTGCCAGCAGCGTAGAGGGCACCCAAGAGACCCAGTACTTC. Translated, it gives CASSVEGTQETQYF.